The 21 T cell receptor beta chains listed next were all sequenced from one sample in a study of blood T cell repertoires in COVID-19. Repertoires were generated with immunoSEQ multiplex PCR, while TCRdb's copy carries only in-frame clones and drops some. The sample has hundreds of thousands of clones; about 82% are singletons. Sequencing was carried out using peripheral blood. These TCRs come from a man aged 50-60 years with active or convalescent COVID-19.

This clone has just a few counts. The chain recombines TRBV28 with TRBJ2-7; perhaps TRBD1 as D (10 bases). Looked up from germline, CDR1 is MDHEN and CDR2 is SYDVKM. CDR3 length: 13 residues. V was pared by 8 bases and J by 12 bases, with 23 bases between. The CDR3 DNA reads TGTGCCAGCCGGCGGGGACAGGGGCGGGAGGGGTACTTC. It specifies CASRRGQGREGYF.

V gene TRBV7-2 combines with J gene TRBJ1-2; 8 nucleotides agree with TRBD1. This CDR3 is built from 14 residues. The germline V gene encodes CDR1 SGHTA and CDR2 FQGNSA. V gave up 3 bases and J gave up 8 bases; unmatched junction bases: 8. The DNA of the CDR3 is TGTGCCAGCAGCTTCCCGGGACAGGCTTCCGGCTACACCTTC. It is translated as CASSFPGQASGYTF. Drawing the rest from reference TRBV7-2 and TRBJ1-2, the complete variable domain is GAGVSQSPSNKVTEKGKDVELRCDPISGHTALYWYRQSLGQGLEFLIYFQGNSAPDKSGLPSDRFSAERTGGSVSTLTIQRTQQEDSAVYLCASSFPGQASGYTFGSGTRLTVV.

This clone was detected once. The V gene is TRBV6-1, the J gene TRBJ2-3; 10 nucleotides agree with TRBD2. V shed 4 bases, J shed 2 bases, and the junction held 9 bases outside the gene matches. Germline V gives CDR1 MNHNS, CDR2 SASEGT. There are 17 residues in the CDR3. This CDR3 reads CASSGGVAGGNTDTQYF. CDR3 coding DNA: TGTGCCAGCAGTGGGGGGGTAGCGGGAGGAAACACAGATACGCAGTATTTT.

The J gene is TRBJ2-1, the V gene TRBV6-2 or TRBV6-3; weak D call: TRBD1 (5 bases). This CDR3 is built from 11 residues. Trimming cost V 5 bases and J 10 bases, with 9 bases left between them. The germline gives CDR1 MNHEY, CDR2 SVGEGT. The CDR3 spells CASSQGGEQFF. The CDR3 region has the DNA TGTGCCAGCAGTCAGGGTGGGGAGCAGTTCTTC.

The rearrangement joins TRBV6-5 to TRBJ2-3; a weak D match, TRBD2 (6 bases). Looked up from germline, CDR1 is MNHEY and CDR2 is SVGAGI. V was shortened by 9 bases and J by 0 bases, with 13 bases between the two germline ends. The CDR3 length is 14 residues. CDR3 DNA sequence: TGTGCCAGGGCGGGGCGCCGTAGCACAGATACGCAGTATTTT. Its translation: CARAGRRSTDTQYF.

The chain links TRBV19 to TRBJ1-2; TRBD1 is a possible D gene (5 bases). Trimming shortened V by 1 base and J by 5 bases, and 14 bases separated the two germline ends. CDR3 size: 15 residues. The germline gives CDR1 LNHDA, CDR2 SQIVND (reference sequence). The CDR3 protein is CASSIADGRQYGYTF. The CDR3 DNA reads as TGTGCCAGTAGTATAGCCGACGGGCGACAGTATGGCTACACCTTC.

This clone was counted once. CDR3 residues: CASSPDYTGRTDTQYF. For the CDR3, the DNA is TGTGCCAGCAGCCCGGACTATACCGGGCGCACAGATACGCAGTATTTT. V gene TRBV7-8 combines with J gene TRBJ2-3; possibly TRBD2 for D (6 bases). The CDR3 totals 16 residues. V was clipped by 5 bases and J by 1 base, with 16 bases between them. Germline lookup yields CDR1 SGHVS and CDR2 FQNEAQ.

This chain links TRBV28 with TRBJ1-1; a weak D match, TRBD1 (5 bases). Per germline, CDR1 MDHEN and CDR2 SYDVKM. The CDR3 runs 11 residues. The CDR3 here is CAHGRGTEAFF. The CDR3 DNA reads TGTGCTCATGGGAGGGGCACTGAAGCTTTCTTT.

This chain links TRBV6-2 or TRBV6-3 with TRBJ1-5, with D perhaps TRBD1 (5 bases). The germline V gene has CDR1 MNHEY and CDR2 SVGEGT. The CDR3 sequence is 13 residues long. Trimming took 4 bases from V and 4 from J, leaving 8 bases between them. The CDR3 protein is CASSSQGNQPQHF. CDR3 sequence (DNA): TGTGCCAGCAGTTCTCAGGGTAATCAGCCCCAGCATTTT.

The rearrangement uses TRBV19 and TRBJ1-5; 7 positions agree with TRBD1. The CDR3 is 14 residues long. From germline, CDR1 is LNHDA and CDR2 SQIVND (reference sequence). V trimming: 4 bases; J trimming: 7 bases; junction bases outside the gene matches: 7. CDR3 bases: TGTGCCAGTAGTACCACGACAGGGAACCAGCCCCAGCATTTT. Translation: CASSTTTGNQPQHF.

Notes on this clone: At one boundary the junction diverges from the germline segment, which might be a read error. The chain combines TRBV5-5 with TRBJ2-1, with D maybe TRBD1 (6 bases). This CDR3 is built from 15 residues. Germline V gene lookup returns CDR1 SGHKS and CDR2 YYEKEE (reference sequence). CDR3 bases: TGTGCCAGCAGCTTGTCAGGGGAGCCCTACCATGAGCAGTTCTTC. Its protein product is CASSLSGEPYHEQFF.

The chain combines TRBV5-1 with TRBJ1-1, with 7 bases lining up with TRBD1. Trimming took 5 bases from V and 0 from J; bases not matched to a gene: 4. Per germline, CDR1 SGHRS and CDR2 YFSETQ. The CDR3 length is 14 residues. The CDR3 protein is CASRLDRVNTEAFF. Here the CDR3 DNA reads TGCGCCAGCAGACTTGACAGGGTGAACACTGAAGCTTTCTTT.

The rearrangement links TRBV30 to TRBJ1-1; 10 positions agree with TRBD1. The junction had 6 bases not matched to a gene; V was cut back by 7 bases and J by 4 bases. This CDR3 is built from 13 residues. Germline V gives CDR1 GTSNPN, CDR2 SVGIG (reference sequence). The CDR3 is CAYDRGRFTEAFF. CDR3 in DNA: TGTGCCTATGACAGGGGGCGATTCACTGAAGCTTTCTTT. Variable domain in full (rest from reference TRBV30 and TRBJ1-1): SQTIHQWPATLVQPVGSPLSLECTVEGTSNPNLYWYRQAAGRGLQLLFYSVGIGQISSEVPQNLSASRPQDRQFILSSKKLLLSDSGFYLCAYDRGRFTEAFFGQGTRLTVV.

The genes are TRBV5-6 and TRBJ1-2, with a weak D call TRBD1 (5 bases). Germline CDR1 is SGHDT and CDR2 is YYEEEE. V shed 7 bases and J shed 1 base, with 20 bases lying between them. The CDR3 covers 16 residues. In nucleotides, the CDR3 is TGTGCCAGCCGAGTTCTGGACACAGGATATAACTATGGCTACACCTTC. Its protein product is CASRVLDTGYNYGYTF.

The CDR3 loop is CASSPSGRTGELFF. The CDR3 region has the DNA TGTGCCAGCTCCCCAAGCGGGAGGACCGGGGAGCTGTTTTTT. The chain joins TRBV11-2 to TRBJ2-2; 9 bases line up with TRBD2. V lost 8 bases to trimming and J lost 5 bases; unmatched junction nucleotides: 6. Germline-derived CDR1 and CDR2 are SGHAT and FQNNGV. This CDR3 contains 14 residues.

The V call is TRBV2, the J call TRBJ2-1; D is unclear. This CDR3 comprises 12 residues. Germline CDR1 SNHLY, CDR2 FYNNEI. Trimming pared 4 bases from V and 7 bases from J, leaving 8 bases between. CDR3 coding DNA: TGTGCCAGCAGTGTACCGGTTAATGAGCAGTTCTTC. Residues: CASSVPVNEQFF.

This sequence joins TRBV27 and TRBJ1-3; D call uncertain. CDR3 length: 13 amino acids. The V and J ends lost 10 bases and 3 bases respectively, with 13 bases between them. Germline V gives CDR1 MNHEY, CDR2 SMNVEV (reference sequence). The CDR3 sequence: CATKRAGGNTIYF. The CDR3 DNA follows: TGTGCCACCAAAAGGGCGGGTGGAAACACCATATATTTT.

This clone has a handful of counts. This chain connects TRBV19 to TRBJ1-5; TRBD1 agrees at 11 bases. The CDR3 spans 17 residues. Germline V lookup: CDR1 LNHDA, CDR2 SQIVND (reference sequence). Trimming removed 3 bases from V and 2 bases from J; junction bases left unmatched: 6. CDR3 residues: CASSILDRGQGNQPQHF. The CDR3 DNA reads TGTGCCAGTAGTATTTTGGACAGGGGGCAAGGCAATCAGCCCCAGCATTTT.

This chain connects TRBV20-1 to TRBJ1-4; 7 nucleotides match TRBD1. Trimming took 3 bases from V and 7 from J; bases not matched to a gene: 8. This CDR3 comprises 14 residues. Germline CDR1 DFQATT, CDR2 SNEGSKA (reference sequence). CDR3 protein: CSASLAQGTEKLFF. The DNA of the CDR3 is TGCAGTGCTAGTTTGGCACAGGGGACTGAAAAACTGTTTTTT.

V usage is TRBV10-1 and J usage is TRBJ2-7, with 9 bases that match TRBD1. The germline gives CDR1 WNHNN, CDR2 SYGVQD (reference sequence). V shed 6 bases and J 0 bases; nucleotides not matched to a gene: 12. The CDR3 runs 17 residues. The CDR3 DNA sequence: TGCGCCAGCAGGGGGGGGAAGAGGACAGGGGACTCCTACGAGCAGTACTTC. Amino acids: CASRGGKRTGDSYEQYF.

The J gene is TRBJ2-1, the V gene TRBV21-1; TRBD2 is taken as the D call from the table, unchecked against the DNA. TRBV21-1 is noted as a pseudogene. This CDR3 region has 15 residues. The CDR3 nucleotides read TGTGCCAGCAGCAAAGGAGGGAGAGAGGACAATGAGCAGTTCTTC. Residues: CASSKGGREDNEQFF.